The next 10 T cell receptor beta chains were all read from a single sample in a study of blood T cell repertoires in COVID-19. TCRdb keeps only in-frame clones here, not all; method: immunoSEQ multiplex PCR. The sample shows 120,000 or so clones, around 79% of them seen only once. The sample taken for sequencing was peripheral blood. Receptors were obtained from a man between 65 and 85 years old with acute or convalescent COVID-19.

This chain uses TRBV18 with TRBJ1-4; 9 bases align to TRBD1. Germline CDR1 KGHSH, CDR2 LQKENI. This CDR3 spans 14 amino acids. The V gene end was trimmed by 6 bases and the J gene end by 8 bases; junction bases not matched to a gene: 7. CDR3 protein: CASSSRTGAEKLFF. The DNA of the CDR3 is TGTGCCAGCTCGTCCCGGACAGGGGCGGAAAAACTGTTTTTT.

This chain joins TRBV7-7 and TRBJ1-5, with 10 nucleotides matching TRBD1. Germline CDR1 reads SSHAT; CDR2 reads FNYEAQ (reference sequence). The CDR3 sequence is 20 residues long. V dropped 2 bases and J dropped 0; count of bases not matched to a gene: 13. Here the CDR3 DNA reads TGTGCCAGCAGCTTACCCAGCGGGGACAGGGGTCCTTATAGCAATCAGCCCCAGCATTTT. Protein: CASSLPSGDRGPYSNQPQHF.

The chain employs TRBV29-1 and TRBJ1-4; TRBD1 is a possible D gene (6 bases). The V and J ends lost 4 bases and 8 bases respectively, with 17 bases between them. Per germline, CDR1 SQVTM and CDR2 ANQGSEA. This CDR3 contains 14 residues. This CDR3 reads CSVGRGGGNEKLFF. As DNA, the CDR3 is TGCAGCGTTGGGAGAGGGGGGGGTAACGAAAAACTGTTTTTT.

In this sample, this clone turned up once. The chain links TRBV4-1 to TRBJ1-4; D is perhaps TRBD1 (6 bases). The CDR3 consists of 15 residues. Trimming stripped 6 bases from V and 5 bases from J, with 16 bases between. The germline gives CDR1 MGHRA, CDR2 YSYEKL. The CDR3 region has the DNA TGCGCCAGCAGTTCTTTGGGACATCTAAATGAAAAACTGTTTTTT. Amino acids: CASSSLGHLNEKLFF.

A few counts support this clone. The chain employs TRBV21-1 and TRBJ1-4. TRBV21-1 is shown as a pseudogene. This CDR3 spans 16 amino acids. The CDR3 DNA reads TGTGCCAGCAGCAAAGCAGGGGGGGCAGCTAATGAAAAACTGTTTTTT. Protein sequence: CASSKAGGAANEKLFF.

This chain links TRBV6-5 with TRBJ2-7; possibly TRBD2 for D (6 bases). There are 15 residues in the CDR3. The V and J ends lost 5 bases and 0 bases respectively, with 14 bases between them. Germline V gene lookup returns CDR1 MNHEY and CDR2 SVGAGI. CDR3 nucleotide sequence: TGTGCCAGCAGTAAACCGGGACTGAGCTCCTACGAGCAGTACTTC. Protein sequence: CASSKPGLSSYEQYF.

This clone has a single count. The V gene is TRBV19, the J gene TRBJ1-1; 7 positions match TRBD1. After removal of 6 bases from V and 1 base from J, the junction contained 14 bases not matched to a gene. Germline CDR1 reads LNHDA; CDR2 reads SQIVND (reference sequence). CDR3 length: 17 amino acids. Here the CDR3 reads CASRVTGAGVSNTEAFF. CDR3 bases: TGTGCCAGTAGGGTAACAGGGGCAGGGGTTTCGAACACTGAAGCTTTCTTT.

V gene TRBV5-4 combines with J gene TRBJ1-1; 8 bases align to TRBD1. CDR3 length: 16 amino acids. The germline V gene has CDR1 SGHNT and CDR2 YYREEE (reference sequence). V was clipped by 3 bases and J by 1 base; unmatched bases: 8. The CDR3 nucleotides are TGTGCCAGCAGCTCCGGACAGGGAGAGCCGAACACTGAAGCTTTCTTT. It yields the protein CASSSGQGEPNTEAFF.

The chain recombines TRBV11-1 with TRBJ2-7, with D possibly being TRBD2 (7 bases). The CDR3 runs to 14 residues. Germline loops: CDR1 SGHAT, CDR2 FQDESV (reference sequence). Trimming left V 2 bases short and J 3 bases short, with 11 bases between. The CDR3 spells CASSLRGGLYEQYF. The CDR3 nucleotides are TGTGCCAGCAGCTTAAGGGGGGGACTCTACGAGCAGTACTTC.

This rearrangement joins TRBV5-4 to TRBJ2-5; the D is unclear. Deletions cut 3 bases from V and 4 bases from J, with 4 bases between. Germline V gives CDR1 SGHNT, CDR2 YYREEE (reference sequence). There are 11 residues in the CDR3. CDR3 sequence: CASSSGETQYF. DNA for the CDR3: TGTGCCAGCAGCTCAGGAGAGACCCAGTACTTC. The whole variable domain, filled in from reference TRBV5-4 and TRBJ2-5, reads ETGVTQSPTHLIKTRGQQVTLRCSSQSGHNTVSWYQQALGQGPQFIFQYYREEENGRGNFPPRFSGLQFPNYSSELNVNALELDDSALYLCASSSGETQYFGPGTRLLVL.